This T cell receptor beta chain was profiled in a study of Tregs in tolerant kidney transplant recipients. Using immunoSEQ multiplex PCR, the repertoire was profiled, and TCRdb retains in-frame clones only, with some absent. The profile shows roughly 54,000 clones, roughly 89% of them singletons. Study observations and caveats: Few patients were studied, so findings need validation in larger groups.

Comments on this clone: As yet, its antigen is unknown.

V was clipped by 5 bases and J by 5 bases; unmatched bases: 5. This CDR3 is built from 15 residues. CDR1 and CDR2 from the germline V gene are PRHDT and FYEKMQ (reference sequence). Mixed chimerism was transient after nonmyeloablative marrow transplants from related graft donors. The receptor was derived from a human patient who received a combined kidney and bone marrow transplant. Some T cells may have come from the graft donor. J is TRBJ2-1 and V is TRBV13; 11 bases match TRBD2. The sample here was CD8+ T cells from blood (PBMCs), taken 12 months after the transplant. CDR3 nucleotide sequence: TGTGCCAGCAGCCCGGGACTAGCGGAAGACAATGAGCAGTTCTTC. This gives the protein CASSPGLAEDNEQFF.